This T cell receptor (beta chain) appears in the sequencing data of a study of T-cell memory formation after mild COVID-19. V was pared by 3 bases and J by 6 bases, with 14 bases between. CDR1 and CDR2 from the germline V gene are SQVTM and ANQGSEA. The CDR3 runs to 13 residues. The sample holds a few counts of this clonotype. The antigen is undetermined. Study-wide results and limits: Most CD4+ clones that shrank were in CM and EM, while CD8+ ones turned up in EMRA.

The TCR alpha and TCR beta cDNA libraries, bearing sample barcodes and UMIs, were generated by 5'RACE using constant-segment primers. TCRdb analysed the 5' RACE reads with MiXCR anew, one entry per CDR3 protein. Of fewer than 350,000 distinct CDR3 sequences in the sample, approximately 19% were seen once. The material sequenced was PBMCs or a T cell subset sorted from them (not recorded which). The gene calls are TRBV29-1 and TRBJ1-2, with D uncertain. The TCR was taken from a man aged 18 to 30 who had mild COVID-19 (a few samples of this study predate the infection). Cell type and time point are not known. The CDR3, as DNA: TGCAGCGTTGAGGTGGCAGAAGGCAATGGCTACACCTTC. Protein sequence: CSVEVAEGNGYTF.